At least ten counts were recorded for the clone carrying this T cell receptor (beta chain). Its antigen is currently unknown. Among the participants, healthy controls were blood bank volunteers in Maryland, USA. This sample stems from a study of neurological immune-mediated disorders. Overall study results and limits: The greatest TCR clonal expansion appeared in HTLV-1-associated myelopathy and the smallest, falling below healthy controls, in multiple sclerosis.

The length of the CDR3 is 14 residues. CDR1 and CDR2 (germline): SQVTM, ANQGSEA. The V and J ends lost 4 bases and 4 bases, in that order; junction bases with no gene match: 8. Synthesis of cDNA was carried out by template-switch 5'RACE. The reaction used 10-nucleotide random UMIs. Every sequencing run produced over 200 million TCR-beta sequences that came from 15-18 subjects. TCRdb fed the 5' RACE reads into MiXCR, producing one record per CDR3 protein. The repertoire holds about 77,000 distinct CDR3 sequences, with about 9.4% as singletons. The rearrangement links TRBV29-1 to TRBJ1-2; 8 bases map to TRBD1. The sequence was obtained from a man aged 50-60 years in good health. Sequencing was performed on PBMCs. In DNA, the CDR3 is TGCAGCGTTGGCCCTCCGACAGGGGTCTATGGCTACACCTTC. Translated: CSVGPPTGVYGYTF.